Below are 16 T cell receptor beta chains sequenced from a single sample in a study of CD8 T cells in Susac syndrome. A quantity of about 0.5 to 1 ug RNA underwent reverse transcription using random hexamers. MiXCR was run by TCRdb on the immunoSEQ multiplex PCR reads, yielding one entry per CDR3 protein. The data show roughly 150,000 distinct CDR3 sequences, 95% seen once. Sequencing was done on a sample of CD4+ T cells from PBMCs. The receptors derive from a human donor with Susac syndrome.

This chain links TRBV9 with TRBJ1-1, with TRBD1 matching 7 bases. V lost 4 bases to trimming and J lost 3 bases; unmatched junction nucleotides: 12. The CDR3 has 16 residues. Looked up from germline, CDR1 is SGDLS and CDR2 is YYNGEE. DNA of the CDR3: TGTGCCAGCAGCCCCCGGGATGGCAGGGGGGACACTGAAGCTTTCTTT. This sequence encodes CASSPRDGRGDTEAFF.

The V gene is TRBV29-1, the J gene TRBJ2-3; no definite D call. V gave up 4 bases and J gave up 3 bases, with 8 bases separating them. Germline CDR1 is SQVTM and CDR2 is ANQGSEA. The CDR3 length is 12 residues. The CDR3 protein is CSVGDATDTQYF. The CDR3 region has the DNA TGCAGCGTTGGGGATGCGACAGATACGCAGTATTTT.

The chain combines TRBV29-1 with TRBJ2-3; D call uncertain. Germline assignment: CDR1 SQVTM and CDR2 ANQGSEA. V lost 0 bases, J lost 0 bases, and 10 bases lay in between. This CDR3 comprises 15 residues. The CDR3 sequence is CSVEEGQTSTDTQYF. The DNA for the CDR3 is TGCAGCGTTGAAGAAGGGCAGACTAGCACAGATACGCAGTATTTT.

In its sample, this clonotype was seen once. The gene calls are TRBV20-1 and TRBJ1-5; 7 bases are shared with TRBD1. Unmatched junction bases numbered 6, after V lost 3 bases and J lost 1 base. This CDR3 has 15 residues. In germline, CDR1 is DFQATT, CDR2 SNEGSKA (reference sequence). The CDR3 here is CSASIRQGSNQPQHF. CDR3 coding DNA: TGCAGTGCTAGCATAAGACAGGGAAGCAATCAGCCCCAGCATTTT.

The chain carries TRBV9 and TRBJ2-2, with D possibly called TRBD1 or TRBD2 (6 bases each). CDR3 size: 14 residues. CDR1 and CDR2 from the germline V gene are SGDLS and YYNGEE. Trimming took 0 bases from V and 4 from J, leaving 7 bases between them. The CDR3 protein is CASSVEGGTGELFF. The DNA of the CDR3 is TGTGCCAGCAGCGTAGAGGGGGGCACCGGGGAGCTGTTTTTT.

This sequence joins TRBV18 and TRBJ1-3; D might be TRBD1 (5 bases). This CDR3 has 17 amino acids. V gave up 0 bases and J gave up 1 base, with 13 bases separating them. Germline assignment: CDR1 KGHSH and CDR2 LQKENI. In DNA, the CDR3 is TGTGCCAGCTCACCACCCGGGGCGCCCACTTCTGGAAACACCATATATTTT. It is translated as CASSPPGAPTSGNTIYF. Full variable domain (missing parts from reference TRBV18 and TRBJ1-3): NAGVMQNPRHLVRRRGQEARLRCSPMKGHSHVYWYRQLPEEGLKFMVYLQKENIIDESGMPKERFSAEFPKEGPSILRIQQVVRGDSAAYFCASSPPGAPTSGNTIYFGEGSWLTVV.

The chain carries TRBV19 and TRBJ2-4, with 9 bases matching TRBD1. Germline assignment: CDR1 LNHDA and CDR2 SQIVND (reference sequence). V dropped 5 bases and J dropped 6; count of bases not matched to a gene: 5. The length of the CDR3 is 14 residues. The CDR3 here is CASSVQGATNIQYF. CDR3 nucleotide sequence: TGTGCCAGTAGTGTACAGGGGGCAACAAACATTCAGTACTTC.

The chain is built from TRBV19 and TRBJ1-2, with TRBD1 as a possible D gene (6 bases). Germline-derived CDR1 and CDR2 are LNHDA and SQIVND (reference sequence). This CDR3 is built from 16 residues. With 6 bases removed from V and 0 bases from J, the gap between germline ends came to 17 bases. The CDR3 DNA follows: TGTGCCAGTAGGGGGACCGGCACAGGGCCTAACTATGGCTACACCTTC. Translating gives CASRGTGTGPNYGYTF.

V and J are TRBV19 and TRBJ1-1; D is perhaps TRBD1 (6 bases). Germline V gene data show CDR1 as LNHDA and CDR2 as SQIVND (reference sequence). V was clipped by 3 bases and J by 3 bases, with 11 bases between them. CDR3 length equals 14 residues. In DNA form, the CDR3 reads TGTGCCAGTAGTATTTGGGGGCTTGACACTGAAGCTTTCTTT. Its protein product is CASSIWGLDTEAFF.

The chain couples TRBV9 to TRBJ2-5; tentatively, D is TRBD1 or TRBD2 (5 bases each). Germline CDR1 reads SGDLS; CDR2 reads YYNGEE. V shed 0 bases and J shed 7 bases, with 7 bases lying between them. CDR3 length equals 12 residues. CDR3 region: CASSVVGGTQYF. For the CDR3, the DNA is TGTGCCAGCAGCGTAGTTGGGGGGACCCAGTACTTC.

This chain uses TRBV29-1 with TRBJ2-2; D possibly uses TRBD1 or TRBD2 (5 bases each). The ends were cut back, 4 bases at V and 3 bases at J, with 9 bases in the middle. CDR3 length: 13 residues. Germline CDR1 SQVTM, CDR2 ANQGSEA. CDR3 nucleotide sequence: TGCAGCGTTGTGGGGGAGTACACCGGGGAGCTGTTTTTT. Its protein product is CSVVGEYTGELFF.

The chain couples TRBV5-4 to TRBJ2-7; 9 positions match TRBD1. The CDR3 runs 15 residues. From germline, CDR1 is SGHNT and CDR2 YYREEE (reference sequence). Losses at the gene ends were 3 bases for V and 6 bases for J; bases not matched to a gene: 10. The CDR3 loop is CASSSPGQGVGEQYF. CDR3 DNA: TGTGCCAGCAGCTCACCGGGACAGGGAGTCGGCGAGCAGTACTTC.

J is TRBJ2-7 and V is TRBV20-1, with 11 positions matching TRBD1. Germline V CDR1 and CDR2: DFQATT, SNEGSKA (reference sequence). V was clipped by 6 bases and J by 4 bases; unmatched bases: 11. This CDR3 spans 15 amino acids. CDR3 bases: TGCAGTGCCACACCGACCGGGACAGGGGGATACGAGCAGTACTTC. Protein product: CSATPTGTGGYEQYF.

V gene TRBV7-2 combines with J gene TRBJ1-1; D perhaps matches TRBD1 (5 bases). The CDR3 spans 16 residues. V was trimmed by 2 bases and J by 7 bases, leaving 20 bases between them. Germline CDR1 SGHTA, CDR2 FQGNSA. In nucleotides, the CDR3 is TGTGCCAGCAGCTTAAGAAGGTTAAGCCTCGGGGGTGAAGCTTTCTTT. Translation: CASSLRRLSLGGEAFF. The whole variable domain, filled in from reference TRBV7-2 and TRBJ1-1, reads GAGVSQSPSNKVTEKGKDVELRCDPISGHTALYWYRQSLGQGLEFLIYFQGNSAPDKSGLPSDRFSAERTGGSVSTLTIQRTQQEDSAVYLCASSLRRLSLGGEAFFGQGTRLTVV.

CDR3 loop: CASRFPGQLSPLHF. The CDR3 nucleotides are TGTGCCAGCAGATTCCCGGGGCAGCTTTCACCCCTCCACTTT. The chain links TRBV6-5 to TRBJ1-6; D may be TRBD1 (5 bases). The germline gives CDR1 MNHEY, CDR2 SVGAGI. Trimming took off 6 bases at V and 9 bases at J, with 15 bases between the two ends. The CDR3 is 14 residues long.

The V gene is TRBV10-3, the J gene TRBJ1-1; D not certain. Per germline, CDR1 ENHRY and CDR2 SYGVKD. The CDR3 runs to 14 residues. V dropped 3 bases and J dropped 6 bases, with 14 bases sitting between them. This CDR3 reads CAISDESQVAEAFF. CDR3 sequence (DNA): TGTGCCATCAGTGACGAGTCCCAGGTTGCTGAAGCTTTCTTT.